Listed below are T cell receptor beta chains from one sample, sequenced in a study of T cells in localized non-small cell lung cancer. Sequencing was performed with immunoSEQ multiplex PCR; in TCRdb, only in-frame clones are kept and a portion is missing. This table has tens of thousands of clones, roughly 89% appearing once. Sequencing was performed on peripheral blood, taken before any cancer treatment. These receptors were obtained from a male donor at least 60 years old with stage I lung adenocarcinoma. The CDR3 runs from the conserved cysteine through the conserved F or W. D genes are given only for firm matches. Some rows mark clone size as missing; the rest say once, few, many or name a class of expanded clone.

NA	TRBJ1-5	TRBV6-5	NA	TGTGCCAGCAGTTACTACAGAGTGGACCAGCCCCAGCATTTT	CASSYYRVDQPQHF
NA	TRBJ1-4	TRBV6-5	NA	TGTGCCAGCACCCCGAGGCGGGGAGGCGAAAAACTGTTTTTT	CASTPRRGGEKLFF
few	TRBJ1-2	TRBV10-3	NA	TGTGCCATCAGTGAGAGTTTGGGCAGGGAAGGGTCGTATGGCTACACCTTC	CAISESLGREGSYGYTF
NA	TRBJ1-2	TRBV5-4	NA	TGTGCCAGCAGCTTGGAATATAACAGCCCCTATGGCTACACCTTC	CASSLEYNSPYGYTF
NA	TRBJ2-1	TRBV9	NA	TGTGCCAGCAGCCCTAGGAGTTTCGGGGACCCGGGGAATGAGCAGTTCTTC	CASSPRSFGDPGNEQFF
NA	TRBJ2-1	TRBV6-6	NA	TGTGCCAGCCTCCGGGAGAATCTGTTCTTC	CASLRENLFF
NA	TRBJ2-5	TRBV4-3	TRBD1	TGCGCCAGCAGCCAAGACAGGGGGAACGCGGAGACCCAGTACTTC	CASSQDRGNAETQYF
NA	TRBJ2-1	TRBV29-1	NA	TGCAGCGTTCCGCCTCTCCGGCCGGGAGAGGGCTACAATGAGCAGTTCTTC	CSVPPLRPGEGYNEQFF
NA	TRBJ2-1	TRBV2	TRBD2	TGTGCCAGCGGGAGACTAGCCAATGAGCAGTTCTTC	CASGRLANEQFF
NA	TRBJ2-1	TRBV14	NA	TGTGCCAGCAGCCAATCTAGCCCCTACAATGAGCAGTTCTTC	CASSQSSPYNEQFF
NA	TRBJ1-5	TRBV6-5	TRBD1	TGTGCCAGCAGGGAAGACAGGGGGAGTCAGCCCCAGCATTTT	CASREDRGSQPQHF
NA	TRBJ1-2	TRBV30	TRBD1	TGTGCCTGGAGTAAGGGACAGGGAGATGGCTACACCTTC	CAWSKGQGDGYTF
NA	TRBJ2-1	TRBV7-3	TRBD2	TGTGCCAGCAGCCCAGGACTAGCGGTTAATGAGCAGTTCTTC	CASSPGLAVNEQFF
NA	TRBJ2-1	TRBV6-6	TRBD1	TGTGCCAGCAGCCAAGACAGGGTCCCCTACAATGAGCAGTTCTTC	CASSQDRVPYNEQFF
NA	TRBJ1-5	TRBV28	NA	TGTGCCAGCAGTCCAAACCCTCTATACCAGCCCCAGCATTTT	CASSPNPLYQPQHF
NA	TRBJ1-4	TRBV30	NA	TGTGCCTGGTCTAGGCCCCAAAATGAAAAACTGTTTTTT	CAWSRPQNEKLFF
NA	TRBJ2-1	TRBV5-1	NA	TGCGCCAGCAGCTTGGAACCGAACAATGAGCAGTTCTTC	CASSLEPNNEQFF
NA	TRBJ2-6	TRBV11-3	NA	TGTGCCAGCAGCTTAGGGCCTGGGGCCAACGTCCTGACTTTC	CASSLGPGANVLTF
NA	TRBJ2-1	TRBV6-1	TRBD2	TGTGCCAGTAAACGGGACTACAGAGACAATGAGCAGTTCTTC	CASKRDYRDNEQFF
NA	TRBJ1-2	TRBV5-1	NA	TGCGCCAGCAGCTTGGAGTACGGGGTTAATAACTATGGCTACACCTTC	CASSLEYGVNNYGYTF
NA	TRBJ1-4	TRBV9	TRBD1	TGTGCCAGCAGCGTAGGAGGGGCCGGGACAGGGAGTGAAAAACTGTTTTTT	CASSVGGAGTGSEKLFF
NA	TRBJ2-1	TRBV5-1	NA	TGCGCCAGCAGCTTCGCGCTTACCAGCTACAATGAGCAGTTCTTC	CASSFALTSYNEQFF
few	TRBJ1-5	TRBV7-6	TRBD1	TGTGCCAGCAGCTCCCGTGCAGGGGGGGATCAGCCCCAGCATTTT	CASSSRAGGDQPQHF